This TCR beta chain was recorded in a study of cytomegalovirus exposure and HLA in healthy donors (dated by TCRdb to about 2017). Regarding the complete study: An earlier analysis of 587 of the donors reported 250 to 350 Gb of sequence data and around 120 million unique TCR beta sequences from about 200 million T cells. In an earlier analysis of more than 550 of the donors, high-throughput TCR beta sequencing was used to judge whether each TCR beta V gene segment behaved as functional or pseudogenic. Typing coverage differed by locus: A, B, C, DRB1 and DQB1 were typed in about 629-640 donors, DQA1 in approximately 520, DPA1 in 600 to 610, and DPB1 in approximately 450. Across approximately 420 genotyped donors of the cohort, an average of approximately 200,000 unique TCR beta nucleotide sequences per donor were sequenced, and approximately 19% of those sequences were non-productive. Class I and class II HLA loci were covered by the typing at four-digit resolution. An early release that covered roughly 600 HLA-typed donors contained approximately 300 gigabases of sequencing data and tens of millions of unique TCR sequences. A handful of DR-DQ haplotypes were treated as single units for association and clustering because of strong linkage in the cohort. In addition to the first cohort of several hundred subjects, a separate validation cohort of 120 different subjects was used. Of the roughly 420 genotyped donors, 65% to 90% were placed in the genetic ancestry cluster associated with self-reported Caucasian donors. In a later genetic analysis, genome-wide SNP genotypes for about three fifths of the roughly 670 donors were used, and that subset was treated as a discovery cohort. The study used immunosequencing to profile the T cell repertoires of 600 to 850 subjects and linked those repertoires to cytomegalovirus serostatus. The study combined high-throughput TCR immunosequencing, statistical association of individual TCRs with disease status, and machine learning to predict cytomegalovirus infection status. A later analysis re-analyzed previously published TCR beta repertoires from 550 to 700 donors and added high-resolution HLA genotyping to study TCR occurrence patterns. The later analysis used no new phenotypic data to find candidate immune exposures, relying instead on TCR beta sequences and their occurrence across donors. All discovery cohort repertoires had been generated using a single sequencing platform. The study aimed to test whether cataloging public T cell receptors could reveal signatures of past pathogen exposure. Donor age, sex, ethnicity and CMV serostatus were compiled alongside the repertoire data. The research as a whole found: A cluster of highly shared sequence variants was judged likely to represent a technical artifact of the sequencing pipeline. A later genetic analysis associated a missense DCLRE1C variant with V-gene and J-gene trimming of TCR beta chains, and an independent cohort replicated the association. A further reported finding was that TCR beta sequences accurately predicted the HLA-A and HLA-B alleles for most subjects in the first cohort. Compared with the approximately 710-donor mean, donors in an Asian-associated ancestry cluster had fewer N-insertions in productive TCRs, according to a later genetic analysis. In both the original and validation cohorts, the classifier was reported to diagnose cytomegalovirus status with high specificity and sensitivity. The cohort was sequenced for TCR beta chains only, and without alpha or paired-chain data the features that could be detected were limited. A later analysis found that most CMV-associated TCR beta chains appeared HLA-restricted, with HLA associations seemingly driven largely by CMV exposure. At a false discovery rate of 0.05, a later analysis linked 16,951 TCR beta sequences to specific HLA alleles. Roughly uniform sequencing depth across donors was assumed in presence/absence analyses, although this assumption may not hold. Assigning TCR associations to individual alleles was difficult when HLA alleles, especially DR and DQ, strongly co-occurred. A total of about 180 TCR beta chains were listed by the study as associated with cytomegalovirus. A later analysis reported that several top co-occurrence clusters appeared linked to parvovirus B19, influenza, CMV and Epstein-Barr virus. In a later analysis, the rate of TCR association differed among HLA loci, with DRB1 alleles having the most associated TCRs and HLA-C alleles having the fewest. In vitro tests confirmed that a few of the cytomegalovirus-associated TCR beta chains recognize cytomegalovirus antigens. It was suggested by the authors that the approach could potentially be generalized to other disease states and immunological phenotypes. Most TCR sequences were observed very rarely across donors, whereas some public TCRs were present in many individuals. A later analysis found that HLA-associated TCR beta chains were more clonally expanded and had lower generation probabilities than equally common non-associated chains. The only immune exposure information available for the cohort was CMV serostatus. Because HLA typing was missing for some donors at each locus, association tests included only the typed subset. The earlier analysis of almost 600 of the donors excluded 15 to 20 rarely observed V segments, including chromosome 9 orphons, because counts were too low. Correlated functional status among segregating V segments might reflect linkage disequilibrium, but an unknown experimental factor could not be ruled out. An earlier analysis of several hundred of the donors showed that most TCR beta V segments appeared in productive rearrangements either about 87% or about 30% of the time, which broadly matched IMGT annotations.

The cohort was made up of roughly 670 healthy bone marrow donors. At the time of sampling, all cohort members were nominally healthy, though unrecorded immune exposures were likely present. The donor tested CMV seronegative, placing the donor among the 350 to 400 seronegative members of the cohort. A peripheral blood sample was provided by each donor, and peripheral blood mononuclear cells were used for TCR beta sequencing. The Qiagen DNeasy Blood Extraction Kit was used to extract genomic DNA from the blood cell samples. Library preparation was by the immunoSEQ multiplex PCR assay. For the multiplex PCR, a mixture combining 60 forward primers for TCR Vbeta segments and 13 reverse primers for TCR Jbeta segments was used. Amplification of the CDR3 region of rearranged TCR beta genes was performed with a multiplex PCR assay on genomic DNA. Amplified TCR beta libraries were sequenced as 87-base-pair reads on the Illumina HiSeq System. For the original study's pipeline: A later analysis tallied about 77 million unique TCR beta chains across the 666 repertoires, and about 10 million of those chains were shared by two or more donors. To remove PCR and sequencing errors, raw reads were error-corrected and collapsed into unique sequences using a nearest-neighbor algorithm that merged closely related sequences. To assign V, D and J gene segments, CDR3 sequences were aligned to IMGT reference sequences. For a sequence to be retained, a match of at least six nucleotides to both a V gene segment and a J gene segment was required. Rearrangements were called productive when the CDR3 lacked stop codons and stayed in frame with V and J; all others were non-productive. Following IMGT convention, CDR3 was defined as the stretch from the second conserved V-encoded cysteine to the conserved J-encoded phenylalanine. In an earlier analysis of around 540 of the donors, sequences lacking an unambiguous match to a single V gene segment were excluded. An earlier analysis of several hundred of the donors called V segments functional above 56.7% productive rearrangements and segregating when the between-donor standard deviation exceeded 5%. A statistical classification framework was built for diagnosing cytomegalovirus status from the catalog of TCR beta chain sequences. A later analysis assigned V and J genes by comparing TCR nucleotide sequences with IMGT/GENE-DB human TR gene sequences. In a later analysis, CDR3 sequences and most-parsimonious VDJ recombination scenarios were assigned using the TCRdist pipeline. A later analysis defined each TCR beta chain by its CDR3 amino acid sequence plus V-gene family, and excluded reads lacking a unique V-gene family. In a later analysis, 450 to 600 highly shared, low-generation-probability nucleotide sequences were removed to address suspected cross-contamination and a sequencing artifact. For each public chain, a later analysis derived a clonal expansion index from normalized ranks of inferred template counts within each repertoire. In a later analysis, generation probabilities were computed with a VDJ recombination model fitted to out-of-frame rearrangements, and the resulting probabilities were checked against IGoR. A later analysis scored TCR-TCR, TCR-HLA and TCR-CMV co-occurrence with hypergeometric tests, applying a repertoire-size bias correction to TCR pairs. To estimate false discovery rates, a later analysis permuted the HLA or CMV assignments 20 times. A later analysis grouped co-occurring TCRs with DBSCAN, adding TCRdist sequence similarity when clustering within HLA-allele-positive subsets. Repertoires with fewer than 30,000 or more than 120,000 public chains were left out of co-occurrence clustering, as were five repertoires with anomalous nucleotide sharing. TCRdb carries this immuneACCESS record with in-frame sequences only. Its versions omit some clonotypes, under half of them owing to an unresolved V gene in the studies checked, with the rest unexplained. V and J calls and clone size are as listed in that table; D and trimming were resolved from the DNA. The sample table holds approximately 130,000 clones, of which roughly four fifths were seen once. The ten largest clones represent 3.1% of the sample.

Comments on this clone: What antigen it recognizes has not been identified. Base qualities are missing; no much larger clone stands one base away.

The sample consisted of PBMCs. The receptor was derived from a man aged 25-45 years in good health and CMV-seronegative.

The CDR3 amino acid sequence is: CASSSRPEILYEQYF. The nucleotide sequence reads as follows: TGTGCCAGCAGTTCTCGCCCAGAGATACTATACGAGCAGTACTTC. The chain was built from TRBV6-5 and TRBJ2-7; a confident D gene designation cannot be given. V loses 4 bases, J loses 4 bases, and the germline ends lie 17 bases apart. For CDR1 and CDR2, the germline V gene lists MNHEY and SVGAGI. There are 15 amino acids in the CDR3, from cysteine to phenylalanine inclusive. Here the CDR3 DNA is all that survives: 45 bases in frame from base 1.